This TCR beta chain was identified during a study of human T cells and chemical hapten exposure. Notes on the study in general: Expanded TCRs formed significantly more large CDR3 similarity clusters than controls.

Time point meaning: patch test 2, 6 weeks after DPC sensitization. This sample's treatment: therapeutic diphenylcyclopropenone sensitization with weekly scalp DPC. Points on this clonotype: Antigen specificity is unknown.

The library tagged each cDNA molecule with unique molecular identifiers. TCRdb re-analysed the RACE reads in MiXCR, keeping a single row per CDR3 protein. The data show around 130,000 distinct CDR3 sequences, with 10% to 15% seen just once and 1.4% held by the top ten. The starting material was whole blood, obtained in connection with sensitization to the hapten diphenylcyclopropenone (DPC). The TCR sequence derives from a woman aged 45-59 years with alopecia areata. Some clones in this sample may be carry-over from other donors' samples.

For the CDR3, the DNA is TGTGCCAGCTATTCCAATCCGGGACTAGCGTTTCCCGGGGAGCTGTTTTTT. It codes for CASYSNPGLAFPGELFF. The chain is built from TRBV12-3 or TRBV12-4 and TRBJ2-2; 10 bases fit TRBD2. This CDR3 spans 17 amino acids. Trimming removed 8 bases from V and 6 bases from J; junction bases left unmatched: 15.